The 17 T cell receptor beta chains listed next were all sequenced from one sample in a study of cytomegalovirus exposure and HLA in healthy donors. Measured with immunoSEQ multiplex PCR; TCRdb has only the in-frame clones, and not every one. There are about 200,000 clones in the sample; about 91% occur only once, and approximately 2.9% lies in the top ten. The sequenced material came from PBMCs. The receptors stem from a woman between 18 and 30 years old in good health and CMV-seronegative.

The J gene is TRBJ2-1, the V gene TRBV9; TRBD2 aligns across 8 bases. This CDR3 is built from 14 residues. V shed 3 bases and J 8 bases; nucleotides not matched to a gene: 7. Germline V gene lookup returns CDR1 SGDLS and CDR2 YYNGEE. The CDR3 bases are TGTGCCAGCAGCGAGAGGCCAGCGGGAGATGAGCAGTTCTTC. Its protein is CASSERPAGDEQFF.

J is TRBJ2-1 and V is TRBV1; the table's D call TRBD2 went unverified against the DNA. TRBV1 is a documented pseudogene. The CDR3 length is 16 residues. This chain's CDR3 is CTSSQELAGDSDEQFF. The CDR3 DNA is TGCACCAGCAGCCAAGAGCTAGCGGGGGATTCCGATGAGCAGTTCTTC.

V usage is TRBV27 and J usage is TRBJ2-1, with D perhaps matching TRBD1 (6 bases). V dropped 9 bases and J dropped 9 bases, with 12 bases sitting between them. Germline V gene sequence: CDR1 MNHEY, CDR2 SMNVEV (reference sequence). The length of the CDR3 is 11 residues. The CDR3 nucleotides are TGTGCCAGTCTACAGGGAAGTGAGCAGTTCTTC. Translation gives CASLQGSEQFF.

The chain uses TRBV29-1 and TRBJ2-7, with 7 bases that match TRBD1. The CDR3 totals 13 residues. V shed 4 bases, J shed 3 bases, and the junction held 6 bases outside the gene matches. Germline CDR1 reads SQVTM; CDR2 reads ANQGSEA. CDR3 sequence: CSVGQGEVYEQYF. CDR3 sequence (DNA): TGCAGCGTTGGACAGGGTGAAGTCTACGAGCAGTACTTC.

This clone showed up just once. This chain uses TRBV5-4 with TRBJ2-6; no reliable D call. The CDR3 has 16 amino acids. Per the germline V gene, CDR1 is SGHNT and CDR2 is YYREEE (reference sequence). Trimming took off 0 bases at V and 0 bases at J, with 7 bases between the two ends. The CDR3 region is CASSLGLNSGANVLTF. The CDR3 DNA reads TGTGCCAGCAGCTTGGGGCTGAACTCTGGGGCCAACGTCCTGACTTTC.

In DNA, the CDR3 is TGTGCCAGCAGTTACTATGCAGGAACAGATACGCAGTATTTT. It translates to CASSYYAGTDTQYF. This chain links TRBV6-5 with TRBJ2-3; D uncertain. From germline, CDR1 is MNHEY and CDR2 SVGAGI. V was cut by 1 base and J by 3 bases, with 8 bases left in between. This CDR3 region has 14 residues.

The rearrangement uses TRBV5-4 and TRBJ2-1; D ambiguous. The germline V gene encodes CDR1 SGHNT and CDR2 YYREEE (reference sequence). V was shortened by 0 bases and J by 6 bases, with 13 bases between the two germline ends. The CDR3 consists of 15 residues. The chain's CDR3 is CASSLENFSVNEQFF. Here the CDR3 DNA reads TGTGCCAGCAGCTTGGAAAACTTCAGCGTCAATGAGCAGTTCTTC.

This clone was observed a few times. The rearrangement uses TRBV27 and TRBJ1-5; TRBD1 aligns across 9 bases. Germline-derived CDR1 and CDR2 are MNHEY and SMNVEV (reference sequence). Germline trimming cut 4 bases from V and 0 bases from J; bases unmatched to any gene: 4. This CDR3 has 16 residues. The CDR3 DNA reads TGTGCCAGCAGTTCCCGACAGGGGGTTAGCAATCAGCCCCAGCATTTT. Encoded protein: CASSSRQGVSNQPQHF.

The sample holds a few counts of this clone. CDR3: CASSEALLGGNYGYTF. CDR3 DNA: TGTGCCAGCAGTGAAGCGCTTCTTGGGGGGAACTATGGCTACACCTTC. The chain employs TRBV2 and TRBJ1-2; TRBD1 is a possible D gene (5 bases). V was trimmed by 0 bases and J by 2 bases, leaving 13 bases between them. This CDR3 has 16 residues. The V gene's germline CDR1 is SNHLY and CDR2 FYNNEI.

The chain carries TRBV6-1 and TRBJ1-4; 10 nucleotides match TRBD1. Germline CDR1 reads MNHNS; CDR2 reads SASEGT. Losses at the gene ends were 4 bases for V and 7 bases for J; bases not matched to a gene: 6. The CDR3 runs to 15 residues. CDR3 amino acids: CASSGDRGRAEKLFF. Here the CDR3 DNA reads TGTGCCAGCAGTGGAGACAGGGGGCGGGCTGAAAAACTGTTTTTT.

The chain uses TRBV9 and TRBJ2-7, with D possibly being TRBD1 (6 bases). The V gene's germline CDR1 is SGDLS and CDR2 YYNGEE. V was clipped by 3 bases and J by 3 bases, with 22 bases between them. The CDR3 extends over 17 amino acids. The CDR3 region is CASSALDSTGPNYEQYF. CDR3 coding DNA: TGTGCCAGCAGCGCGTTGGATTCGACAGGACCAAACTACGAGCAGTACTTC.

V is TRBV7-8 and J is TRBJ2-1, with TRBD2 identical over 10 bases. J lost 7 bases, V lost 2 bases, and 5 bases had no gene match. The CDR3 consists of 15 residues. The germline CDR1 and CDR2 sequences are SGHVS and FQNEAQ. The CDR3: CASSLLAGVVNEQFF. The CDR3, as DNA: TGTGCCAGCAGCTTACTAGCGGGAGTAGTAAATGAGCAGTTCTTC.

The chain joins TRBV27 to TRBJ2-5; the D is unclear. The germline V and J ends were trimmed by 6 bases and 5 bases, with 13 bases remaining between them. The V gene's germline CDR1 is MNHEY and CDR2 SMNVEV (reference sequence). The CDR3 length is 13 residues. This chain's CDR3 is CASSRHSGETQYF. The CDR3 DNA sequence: TGTGCCAGCAGCCGACACTCTGGGGAGACCCAGTACTTC.

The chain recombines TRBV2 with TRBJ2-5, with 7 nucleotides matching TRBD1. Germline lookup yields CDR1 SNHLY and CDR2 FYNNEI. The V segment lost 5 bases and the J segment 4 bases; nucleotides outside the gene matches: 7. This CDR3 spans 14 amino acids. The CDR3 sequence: CASSRSGTAETQYF. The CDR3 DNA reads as TGTGCCAGCAGTCGGTCCGGGACAGCAGAGACCCAGTACTTC.

The CDR3, as DNA: TGTGCCAGCAGTGACAGGAACACTGAAGCTTTCTTT. Its translation is CASSDRNTEAFF. V and J are TRBV2 and TRBJ1-1; D is unresolved. V was pared by 3 bases and J by 1 base, with 3 bases between. Germline assignment: CDR1 SNHLY and CDR2 FYNNEI. This CDR3 has 12 residues.

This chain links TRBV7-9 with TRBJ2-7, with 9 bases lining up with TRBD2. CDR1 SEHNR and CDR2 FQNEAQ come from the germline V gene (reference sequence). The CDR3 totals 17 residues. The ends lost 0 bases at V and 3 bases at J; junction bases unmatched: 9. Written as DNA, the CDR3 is TGTGCCAGCAGCTTAGCCGGTAGCGGGAGTTTTTACTACGAGCAGTACTTC. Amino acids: CASSLAGSGSFYYEQYF.

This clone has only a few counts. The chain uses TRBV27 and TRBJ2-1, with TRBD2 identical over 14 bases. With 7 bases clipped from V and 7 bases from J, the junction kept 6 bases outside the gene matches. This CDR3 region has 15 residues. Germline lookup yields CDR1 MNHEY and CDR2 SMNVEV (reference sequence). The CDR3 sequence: CASTRLAGGQNEQFF. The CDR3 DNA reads TGTGCCAGCACCAGACTAGCGGGAGGGCAAAATGAGCAGTTCTTC.